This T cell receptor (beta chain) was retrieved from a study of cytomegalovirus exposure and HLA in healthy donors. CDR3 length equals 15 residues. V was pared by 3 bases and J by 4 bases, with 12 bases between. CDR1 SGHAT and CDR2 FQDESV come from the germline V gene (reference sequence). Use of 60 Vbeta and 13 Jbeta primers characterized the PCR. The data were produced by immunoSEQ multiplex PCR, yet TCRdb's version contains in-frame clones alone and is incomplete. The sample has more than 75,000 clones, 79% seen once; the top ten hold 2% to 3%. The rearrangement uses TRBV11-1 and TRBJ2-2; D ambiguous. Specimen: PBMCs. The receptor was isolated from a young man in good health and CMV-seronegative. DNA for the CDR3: TGTGCCAGCAGCTTCCATCCTAAATCCACCGGGGAGCTGTTTTTT. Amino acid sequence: CASSFHPKSTGELFF.